A single sample is the source of the 21 T cell receptor beta chains below, sequenced in a study of T-cell memory formation after mild COVID-19. TCRdb itself ran the 5' RACE reads through MiXCR, one entry per CDR3 protein. The top ten clones hold about 2% of a sample with about 250,000 distinct CDR3 sequences, approximately 15% of them seen once. The sequenced sample consisted of PBMCs or a T cell subset sorted from them (not recorded which). These receptors were obtained from an adult woman who had mild COVID-19 (a few samples of this study predate the infection). Cell type and time point are not known.

The rearrangement uses TRBV2 and TRBJ1-2; 8 positions agree with TRBD1. The CDR3 is 16 residues long. Germline V gives CDR1 SNHLY, CDR2 FYNNEI. Losses at the gene ends were 2 bases for V and 5 bases for J; bases not matched to a gene: 10. The CDR3 spells CASSESGTTGGYGYTF. The CDR3 DNA reads TGTGCCAGCAGTGAAAGTGGGACCACAGGGGGGTATGGCTACACCTTC. Drawing the rest from reference TRBV2 and TRBJ1-2, the complete variable domain is EPEVTQTPSHQVTQMGQEVILRCVPISNHLYFYWYRQILGQKVEFLVSFYNNEISEKSEIFDDQFSVERPDGSNFTLKIRSTKLEDSAMYFCASSESGTTGGYGYTFGSGTRLTVV.

In this sample, this clonotype turned up a few times. The V gene is TRBV10-3, the J gene TRBJ2-3; TRBD2 is a possible D gene (7 bases). This CDR3 has 15 residues. V dropped 10 bases and J dropped 5 bases, with 22 bases sitting between them. Germline assignment: CDR1 ENHRY and CDR2 SYGVKD. CDR3 in DNA: TGTGCCACGATGGGGGGGCTAGTTTTGGGAGATACGCAGTATTTT. As protein: CATMGGLVLGDTQYF.

This clonotype showed up just a few times. This chain connects TRBV11-2 to TRBJ2-5; 8 nucleotides align to TRBD1. Germline CDR1 reads SGHAT; CDR2 reads FQNNGV. CDR3 length equals 15 residues. The trim removed 3 bases at V and 4 bases at J, leaving 7 bases unmatched. The CDR3 bases are TGTGCCAGCAGCTTTGACAGGGGATACCGAGAGACCCAGTACTTC. Its translation is CASSFDRGYRETQYF.

This clonotype was counted only a few times. The chain joins TRBV11-3 to TRBJ2-1; the D is unclear. CDR3 size: 14 residues. Trimming shortened V by 3 bases and J by 6 bases, and 12 bases separated the two germline ends. Germline values: CDR1 SGHNT, CDR2 YENEEA. The DNA of the CDR3 is TGTGCCAGCAGCTTCGGTCTATGGGGCAATGAGCAGTTCTTC. Protein sequence: CASSFGLWGNEQFF.

This clonotype was counted many times. V gene TRBV3-1 combines with J gene TRBJ2-7; no reliable D call. CDR3 length equals 13 residues. Germline values: CDR1 LGHDT, CDR2 YNNKEL (reference sequence). With 4 bases removed from V and 3 bases from J, the gap between germline ends came to 10 bases. The CDR3 region is CASSPTLDYEQYF. CDR3 nucleotides: TGTGCCAGCAGCCCAACTCTAGACTACGAGCAGTACTTC.

The table lists this clonotype with a few counts. This chain connects TRBV7-8 to TRBJ1-2; TRBD1 is a possible D gene (5 bases). Trimming removed 7 bases at V and 4 bases at J, with 13 bases between. In germline, CDR1 is SGHVS, CDR2 FQNEAQ. This CDR3 has 13 amino acids. CDR3 DNA: TGTGCCAGCAAAGGGGTCAATCCCTATGGCTACACCTTC. Translating gives CASKGVNPYGYTF.

V is TRBV3-1 and J is TRBJ2-4; weak D call: TRBD1 (6 bases). V was pared by 4 bases and J by 11 bases, with 15 bases between. CDR1 is LGHDT and CDR2 is YNNKEL in the germline V gene (reference sequence). The length of the CDR3 is 13 residues. In nucleotides, the CDR3 is TGTGCCAGCAGCCTCGGGGATGGGGGCTTTCAGTACTTC. It is translated as CASSLGDGGFQYF.

This clonotype has a handful of counts. The CDR3 sequence: CSASTGTPIYSNQPQHF. DNA for the CDR3: TGCAGTGCTAGTACCGGGACACCCATTTATAGCAATCAGCCCCAGCATTTT. The J gene is TRBJ1-5, the V gene TRBV20-1; D perhaps matches TRBD1 (6 bases). CDR1 and CDR2 (germline): DFQATT, SNEGSKA (reference sequence). Trimming left V 3 bases short and J 0 bases short, with 18 bases between. This CDR3 is built from 17 residues.

J is TRBJ1-2 and V is TRBV6-4, with 9 positions matching TRBD1. This CDR3 has 15 residues. With 6 bases clipped from V and 2 bases from J, the junction kept 7 bases outside the gene matches. The germline CDR1 and CDR2 sequences are MRHNA and SNTAGT. DNA of the CDR3: TGTGCCAGCAGCCAGGGGACAGGGAAAAACTATGGCTACACCTTC. This translates into CASSQGTGKNYGYTF.

V gene TRBV5-6 combines with J gene TRBJ1-2; tentatively, D is TRBD1 (5 bases). V lost 2 bases, J lost 13 bases, and 12 bases lay in between. Germline loops: CDR1 SGHDT, CDR2 YYEEEE. This CDR3 is built from 11 residues. CDR3 sequence: CASSLRTPFTF. The CDR3 DNA follows: TGTGCCAGCAGCTTACGGACACCTTTCACCTTC.

The gene calls are TRBV24-1 and TRBJ1-1; D gene ambiguous. CDR1 and CDR2 (germline): KGHDR, SFDVKD. V gave up 5 bases and J gave up 0 bases, with 12 bases separating them. The CDR3 loop spans 15 amino acids. The CDR3 spells CATSAGIGMNTEAFF. Here the CDR3 DNA reads TGTGCCACCAGTGCCGGGATTGGGATGAACACTGAAGCTTTCTTT.

This clonotype was seen at least ten times. V and J are TRBV11-2 and TRBJ2-1; no clear D gene. The CDR3 runs to 11 residues. Trimming pared 4 bases from V and 14 bases from J, leaving 12 bases between. CDR1 and CDR2 (germline): SGHAT, FQNNGV. The CDR3, as DNA: TGTGCCAGCAGCTCGGGCCCCGTGGAGTTCTTC. The encoded protein is CASSSGPVEFF.

This rearrangement joins TRBV5-1 to TRBJ2-7; unclear D gene. The V gene lost 4 bases and the J gene lost 9 bases, with 17 bases spanning the gap. The CDR3 covers 13 residues. CDR1 SGHRS and CDR2 YFSETQ come from the germline V gene. Here the CDR3 reads CASSTQLAESQYF. In DNA, the CDR3 is TGCGCCAGCAGCACCCAATTGGCAGAGTCGCAGTACTTC. Looking up the rest from reference TRBV5-1 and TRBJ2-7 gives the full variable domain: KAGVTQTPRYLIKTRGQQVTLSCSPISGHRSVSWYQQTPGQGLQFLFEYFSETQRNKGNFPGRFSGRQFSNSRSEMNVSTLELGDSALYLCASSTQLAESQYFGPGTRLTVT.

This clonotype was observed at least ten times. V is TRBV7-8 and J is TRBJ2-7; perhaps TRBD1 as D (5 bases). V lost 0 bases and J 0 bases, leaving 9 bases between the germline ends. Germline V lookup: CDR1 SGHVS, CDR2 FQNEAQ. The length of the CDR3 is 15 residues. The CDR3 DNA sequence: TGTGCCAGCAGCTTAGCGCAGGGTCCCTCCTACGAGCAGTACTTC. Translated, it gives CASSLAQGPSYEQYF.

This clonotype showed up just a few times. This rearrangement joins TRBV12-3 or TRBV12-4 to TRBJ1-2, with unresolved D. This CDR3 is built from 14 residues. With 8 bases removed from V and 3 bases from J, the gap between germline ends came to 16 bases. The CDR3 here is CASQPRGLDYGYTF. DNA for the CDR3: TGTGCCAGCCAACCCCGCGGATTAGACTATGGCTACACCTTC.

V and J are TRBV25-1 and TRBJ1-5; tentative D call: TRBD1 (5 bases). The CDR3 consists of 14 residues. V was cut by 8 bases and J by 9 bases, with 20 bases left in between. Germline assignment: CDR1 MGHDK and CDR2 SYGVNS. The CDR3: CASSTTANLRPQHF. In DNA form, the CDR3 reads TGTGCCAGCTCCACGACAGCTAATCTACGGCCCCAGCATTTT.

The chain employs TRBV29-1 and TRBJ2-1, with 7 nucleotides matching TRBD2. Germline values: CDR1 SQVTM, CDR2 ANQGSEA. The CDR3 spans 12 residues. The junction had 2 bases not matched to a gene; V was cut back by 4 bases and J by 5 bases. This chain's CDR3 is CSVAAGDNEQFF. DNA for the CDR3: TGCAGCGTTGCGGCGGGGGACAATGAGCAGTTCTTC.

The rearrangement joins TRBV20-1 to TRBJ1-2, with D uncertain. With 3 bases removed from V and 5 bases from J, the gap between germline ends came to 10 bases. The CDR3 runs 12 residues. The germline CDR1 and CDR2 sequences are DFQATT and SNEGSKA (reference sequence). DNA for the CDR3: TGCAGTGCTAGCCCATTCCTTTATGGCTACACCTTC. Amino acid sequence: CSASPFLYGYTF.

The CDR3 region is CASFTVTSGNTIYF. CDR3 sequence (DNA): TGTGCCAGCTTCACAGTGACCTCTGGAAACACCATATATTTT. This rearrangement joins TRBV28 to TRBJ1-3; D is ambiguous. The CDR3 runs 14 residues. Trimming left V 8 bases short and J 0 bases short, with 11 bases between. In germline, CDR1 is MDHEN, CDR2 SYDVKM.

The chain uses TRBV6-2 or TRBV6-3 and TRBJ2-1, with D tentatively TRBD1 (5 bases). This CDR3 is 17 amino acids long. V gave up 5 bases and J gave up 4 bases, with 21 bases separating them. CDR1 and CDR2 from the germline V gene are MNHEY and SVGEGT. DNA for the CDR3: TGTGCCAGCAGTCCCCACCGGACACCTACCTTTTACAATGAGCAGTTCTTC. This translates into CASSPHRTPTFYNEQFF.

The chain carries TRBV29-1 and TRBJ1-3; D is undetermined. There are 12 residues in the CDR3. V shed 4 bases and J shed 0 bases, with 4 bases lying between them. Germline values: CDR1 SQVTM, CDR2 ANQGSEA. The CDR3: CSVVHSGNTIYF. The DNA of the CDR3 is TGCAGCGTTGTGCACTCTGGAAACACCATATATTTT.